The 32 T cell receptor beta chains presented below share a single source sample, sequenced in a study of human thymus T cells. Only in-frame clones appear in the TCRdb table, and some are missing; sequencing was by immunoSEQ multiplex PCR. The data contain tens of thousands of clones, 85% to 95% of them singletons. What was sequenced was blood. Receptors originate from a boy younger than two with a congenital heart defect but otherwise immunologically healthy.

The V call is TRBV6-1, the J call TRBJ2-2; 8 nucleotides match TRBD1. The J segment lost 5 bases and the V segment lost 7 bases, leaving 6 bases of the junction unmatched. CDR1 is MNHNS and CDR2 is SASEGT in the germline V gene. There are 14 residues in the CDR3. CDR3: CASTLQGVTGELFF. The CDR3 DNA is TGTGCCAGCACCTTACAGGGGGTTACCGGGGAGCTGTTTTTT.

CDR3 region: CASSVSQETQYF. The CDR3 DNA reads TGTGCCAGCAGTGTGAGCCAAGAGACCCAGTACTTC. The V and J genes are TRBV2 and TRBJ2-5, with D unclear. The V and J ends lost 4 bases and 1 base respectively, with 4 bases between them. The CDR3 is 12 amino acids. The V gene's germline CDR1 is SNHLY and CDR2 FYNNEI. Full variable domain (outside the CDR3, taken from reference TRBV2 and TRBJ2-5): EPEVTQTPSHQVTQMGQEVILRCVPISNHLYFYWYRQILGQKVEFLVSFYNNEISEKSEIFDDQFSVERPDGSNFTLKIRSTKLEDSAMYFCASSVSQETQYFGPGTRLLVL.

The table lists this clone with a count of one. V gene TRBV28 combines with J gene TRBJ2-7, with 10 bases aligning to TRBD1. The CDR3 covers 14 residues. The junction had 5 bases not matched to a gene; V was cut back by 5 bases and J by 4 bases. The germline CDR1 and CDR2 sequences are MDHEN and SYDVKM. The CDR3 is CASSRDRGAYEQYF. In nucleotides, the CDR3 is TGTGCCAGCAGTCGGGACAGGGGAGCTTACGAGCAGTACTTC.

The chain couples TRBV2 to TRBJ2-5; 11 nucleotides agree with TRBD1. This CDR3 comprises 16 residues. Trimming removed 11 bases from V and 1 base from J; junction bases left unmatched: 12. In germline, CDR1 is SNHLY, CDR2 FYNNEI. The CDR3 loop is CACNLRDRGAQETQYF. The CDR3, as DNA: TGTGCCTGCAACCTCCGGGACAGGGGGGCCCAAGAGACCCAGTACTTC.

V is TRBV9 and J is TRBJ2-4; D possibly uses TRBD1 or TRBD2 (5 bases each). Germline V gene sequence: CDR1 SGDLS, CDR2 YYNGEE. Trimming removed 4 bases from V and 7 bases from J, with 24 bases in between. The CDR3 covers 17 residues. As DNA, the CDR3 is TGTGCCAGCAGCCACCCAATGGGGGTTGACCGAGGGAACATTCAGTACTTC. It codes for CASSHPMGVDRGNIQYF.

The chain recombines TRBV28 with TRBJ1-3; 10 bases match TRBD1. The V and J ends lost 8 bases and 8 bases, in that order; junction bases with no gene match: 12. The CDR3 totals 15 residues. Germline values: CDR1 MDHEN, CDR2 SYDVKM. Here the CDR3 DNA reads TGTGCCAGCGGGTTGGGACAGGGGCGGGGAGACACCATATATTTT. Translating it yields CASGLGQGRGDTIYF.

V usage is TRBV10-3 and J usage is TRBJ2-5, with 9 bases that match TRBD1. Germline V gives CDR1 ENHRY, CDR2 SYGVKD. CDR3 length: 12 amino acids. Trimming removed 8 bases from V and 4 bases from J; junction bases left unmatched: 2. The CDR3 reads CAIQDRGETQYF. CDR3 coding DNA: TGTGCCATCCAGGACAGGGGAGAGACCCAGTACTTC.

This chain links TRBV18 with TRBJ2-7; 7 positions agree with TRBD1. CDR3 length equals 13 residues. Looked up from germline, CDR1 is KGHSH and CDR2 is LQKENI. J was trimmed by 2 bases and V by 4 bases; bases with no gene match: 2. The CDR3 is CASSQGQTYEQYF. The DNA for the CDR3 is TGTGCCAGCTCACAGGGACAGACCTACGAGCAGTACTTC.

The V gene is TRBV12-5, the J gene TRBJ1-3; TRBD1 is a possible D gene (5 bases). The CDR3 length is 12 residues. The ends were cut back, 5 bases at V and 7 bases at J, with 9 bases in the middle. Germline V gene sequence: CDR1 LGHNT, CDR2 FRNRAP. The CDR3 DNA follows: TGTGCTAGTGGTCTCTGGGGGAACACCATATATTTT. It codes for CASGLWGNTIYF.

The chain joins TRBV10-2 to TRBJ2-4; D remains ambiguous. V shed 0 bases and J shed 1 base, with 7 bases lying between them. The germline gives CDR1 WSHSY, CDR2 SAAADI. The CDR3 totals 15 residues. The chain's CDR3 is CASSESGRAKNIQYF. Written as DNA, the CDR3 is TGCGCCAGCAGTGAGTCAGGACGGGCCAAAAACATTCAGTACTTC.

The chain carries TRBV11-2 and TRBJ2-5; D not resolved. The CDR3 consists of 13 residues. V lost 1 base, J lost 0 bases, and 3 bases lay in between. Germline values: CDR1 SGHAT, CDR2 FQNNGV. As DNA, the CDR3 is TGTGCCAGCAGCTTAGGGCACCAAGAGACCCAGTACTTC. This translates into CASSLGHQETQYF. The complete variable domain, with remaining parts taken from reference TRBV11-2 and TRBJ2-5, reads EAGVAQSPRYKIIEKRQSVAFWCNPISGHATLYWYQQILGQGPKLLIQFQNNGVVDDSQLPKDRFSAERLKGVDSTLKIQPAKLEDSAVYLCASSLGHQETQYFGPGTRLLVL.

The V and J genes are TRBV11-2 and TRBJ1-3; D is ambiguous. Germline V gene data show CDR1 as SGHAT and CDR2 as FQNNGV. The CDR3 is made up of 16 amino acids. V shed 2 bases and J shed 0 bases, with 11 bases lying between them. This CDR3 reads CASSLFREGSGNTIYF. CDR3 coding DNA: TGTGCCAGCAGCTTATTTAGGGAGGGCTCTGGAAACACCATATATTTT.

This chain connects TRBV5-6 to TRBJ2-5; 9 nucleotides line up with TRBD1. The V segment lost 2 bases and the J segment 5 bases; nucleotides outside the gene matches: 1. The CDR3 is 13 amino acids. Germline CDR1 and CDR2: SGHDT and YYEEEE. This chain's CDR3 is CASSFGTGETQYF. In DNA form, the CDR3 reads TGTGCCAGCAGCTTTGGGACAGGGGAGACCCAGTACTTC.

The CDR3 loop reads CASSARVLFDYTF. The CDR3 DNA follows: TGTGCCAGCAGCGCGAGGGTTCTATTCGACTACACCTTC. The J gene is TRBJ1-2, the V gene TRBV13; the D is unclear. V was pared by 5 bases and J by 10 bases, with 17 bases between. Germline CDR1 PRHDT, CDR2 FYEKMQ (reference sequence). This CDR3 comprises 13 residues.

This chain links TRBV9 with TRBJ2-1; no definite D call. The germline V gene encodes CDR1 SGDLS and CDR2 YYNGEE. V lost 0 bases and J lost 4, with 17 bases in between. The CDR3 totals 17 residues. Here the CDR3 reads CASSVVGAATPYNEQFF. DNA of the CDR3: TGTGCCAGCAGCGTAGTCGGAGCCGCAACCCCATACAATGAGCAGTTCTTC.

The chain employs TRBV2 and TRBJ2-1, with TRBD2 matching over 7 bases. The germline CDR1 and CDR2 sequences are SNHLY and FYNNEI. The CDR3 runs 16 residues. Trimming took 6 bases from V and 12 from J; bases not matched to a gene: 20. CDR3 amino acids: CASRDLIAGPRVGQFF. DNA for the CDR3: TGTGCCAGCAGGGATTTAATAGCGGGCCCGAGGGTAGGGCAGTTCTTC.

The rearrangement uses TRBV19 and TRBJ1-2; D ambiguous. Germline CDR1 reads LNHDA; CDR2 reads SQIVND (reference sequence). Trimming removed 4 bases at V and 5 bases at J, with 17 bases between. CDR3 length: 15 residues. The CDR3 DNA reads TGTGCCAGTAGTAATTTTCCAAAACCCCCATATGGCTACACCTTC. The encoded protein is CASSNFPKPPYGYTF.

The rearrangement uses TRBV12-5 and TRBJ1-5; 12 nucleotides agree with TRBD1. In germline, CDR1 is LGHNT, CDR2 FRNRAP. This CDR3 contains 16 residues. With 5 bases clipped from V and 6 bases from J, the junction kept 8 bases outside the gene matches. The CDR3: CASGPPGQGAGQPQHF. CDR3 bases: TGTGCTAGTGGTCCTCCGGGACAGGGGGCAGGTCAGCCCCAGCATTTT.

The chain joins TRBV7-5 to TRBJ1-2; the table's D call, TRBD1, was not checked against the DNA. TRBV7-5 is given as a pseudogene. The CDR3 is 16 amino acids. The CDR3 DNA follows: TGTGCCAGAATATTTTCGAGCCGGACATATTGGTATGGCTACACCTTC. Protein product: CARIFSSRTYWYGYTF.

This chain connects TRBV5-1 to TRBJ2-2; 8 bases align to TRBD2. The germline CDR1 and CDR2 sequences are SGHRS and YFSETQ. The trim removed 5 bases at V and 0 bases at J, leaving 3 bases unmatched. This CDR3 region has 15 residues. The CDR3 protein is CASSASGSNTGELFF. CDR3 in DNA: TGCGCCAGCAGTGCTAGCGGGTCGAACACCGGGGAGCTGTTTTTT.

Points on this clone: The sample holds other DNA sequences that translate to the same CDR3. CDR3 protein: CASSLGRANTGELFF. As DNA, the CDR3 is TGCGCCAGCAGCTTGGGCAGGGCGAACACCGGGGAGCTGTTTTTT. V is TRBV5-1 and J is TRBJ2-2; perhaps TRBD1 as D (5 bases). V was clipped by 0 bases and J by 0 bases, with 6 bases between them. This CDR3 region has 15 residues. CDR1 is SGHRS and CDR2 is YFSETQ in the germline V gene.

This chain links TRBV27 with TRBJ2-3; 7 positions agree with TRBD2. J lost 0 bases, V lost 2 bases, and 5 bases had no gene match. The CDR3 runs 16 residues. The V gene's germline CDR1 is MNHEY and CDR2 SMNVEV (reference sequence). The CDR3 DNA sequence: TGTGCCAGCAGTTTAGTTAGCGGGTCTAGCACAGATACGCAGTATTTT. Its translation: CASSLVSGSSTDTQYF.

The chain combines TRBV7-2 with TRBJ2-2; the match to TRBD2 covers 8 bases. Germline CDR1 and CDR2: SGHTA and FQGNSA. Losses at the gene ends were 5 bases for V and 2 bases for J; bases not matched to a gene: 4. CDR3 length: 15 amino acids. The CDR3 bases are TGTGCCAGCAGCCAGCGGGAGATCAACACCGGGGAGCTGTTTTTT. It is translated as CASSQREINTGELFF.

V and J are TRBV7-9 and TRBJ2-1, with D possibly TRBD1 on 6 matching bases. The CDR3 is made up of 15 amino acids. CDR1 and CDR2 (germline): SEHNR, FQNEAQ (reference sequence). Trimming cost V 3 bases and J 1 base, with 10 bases left between them. CDR3 bases: TGTGCCAGCAGCTTTCGACAGGCTTCCTACAATGAGCAGTTCTTC. Encoded protein: CASSFRQASYNEQFF.

The V call is TRBV11-2, the J call TRBJ2-2; 12 positions agree with TRBD2. The J segment lost 5 bases and the V segment lost 1 base, leaving 8 bases of the junction unmatched. Germline V gene data show CDR1 as SGHAT and CDR2 as FQNNGV. This CDR3 has 18 amino acids. The CDR3 nucleotides read TGTGCCAGCAGCTTAGTGAGGGGGACTAGCGGGTCGACCGGGGAGCTGTTTTTT. The encoded protein is CASSLVRGTSGSTGELFF.

This rearrangement joins TRBV30 to TRBJ1-1; 7 bases align to TRBD1. The CDR3 is made up of 12 amino acids. Trimming took 5 bases from V and 0 from J; bases not matched to a gene: 0. CDR1 is GTSNPN and CDR2 is SVGIG in the germline V gene (reference sequence). The chain's CDR3 is CAWDRVNTEAFF. The CDR3 nucleotides read TGTGCCTGGGACAGGGTGAACACTGAAGCTTTCTTT. The variable domain in full, with the rest retrieved from reference TRBV30 and TRBJ1-1, is SQTIHQWPATLVQPVGSPLSLECTVEGTSNPNLYWYRQAAGRGLQLLFYSVGIGQISSEVPQNLSASRPQDRQFILSSKKLLLSDSGFYLCAWDRVNTEAFFGQGTRLTVV.

This chain links TRBV2 with TRBJ2-2; D gene unclear. The V and J ends lost 7 bases and 1 base respectively, with 16 bases between them. Germline V gene lookup returns CDR1 SNHLY and CDR2 FYNNEI. CDR3 length: 16 residues. CDR3: CASTEWALGNTGELFF. The DNA for the CDR3 is TGTGCCAGCACCGAGTGGGCCCTGGGGAACACCGGGGAGCTGTTTTTT.

The V gene is TRBV4-1, the J gene TRBJ1-2, with no clear D. Germline V gene lookup returns CDR1 MGHRA and CDR2 YSYEKL. CDR3 length: 14 residues. V was trimmed by 0 bases and J by 3 bases, leaving 8 bases between them. Here the CDR3 reads CASSQDGIYYGYTF. CDR3 coding DNA: TGCGCCAGCAGCCAAGACGGGATCTACTATGGCTACACCTTC.

The chain employs TRBV7-2 and TRBJ1-1; the match to TRBD1 covers 7 bases. Germline CDR1 and CDR2: SGHTA and FQGNSA. This CDR3 region has 14 residues. V lost 1 base to trimming and J lost 7 bases; unmatched junction nucleotides: 6. CDR3 loop: CASSLVGRGVEAFF. As DNA, the CDR3 is TGTGCCAGCAGCTTAGTGGGCAGGGGGGTTGAAGCTTTCTTT.

The chain combines TRBV27 with TRBJ2-7; TRBD1 is a possible D gene (6 bases). The CDR3 consists of 15 residues. V lost 5 bases and J lost 7, with 21 bases in between. Germline-derived CDR1 and CDR2 are MNHEY and SMNVEV (reference sequence). CDR3 amino acids: CASSVRDTPTWEQYF. The CDR3 DNA sequence: TGTGCCAGCAGTGTTCGGGACACTCCAACATGGGAGCAGTACTTC.

The rearrangement joins TRBV7-2 to TRBJ2-7, with D perhaps TRBD2 (6 bases). The germline V gene has CDR1 SGHTA and CDR2 FQGNSA. The germline V and J ends were trimmed by 3 bases and 4 bases, with 10 bases remaining between them. The CDR3 has 13 amino acids. CDR3 sequence: CASSFLDYYEQYF. The CDR3 DNA follows: TGTGCCAGCAGCTTCCTGGACTATTACGAGCAGTACTTC. Combining the CDR3 with reference TRBV7-2 and TRBJ2-7 gives the whole variable domain GAGVSQSPSNKVTEKGKDVELRCDPISGHTALYWYRQSLGQGLEFLIYFQGNSAPDKSGLPSDRFSAERTGGSVSTLTIQRTQQEDSAVYLCASSFLDYYEQYFGPGTRLTVT.

The V and J genes are TRBV18 and TRBJ1-1; perhaps TRBD1 as D (5 bases). Germline V CDR1 and CDR2: KGHSH, LQKENI. The CDR3 covers 15 residues. The germline V and J ends were trimmed by 2 bases and 0 bases, with 10 bases remaining between them. The CDR3 spells CASSPGGRLNTEAFF. CDR3 DNA sequence: TGTGCCAGCTCACCAGGGGGTCGCCTGAACACTGAAGCTTTCTTT.